This T cell receptor (beta chain) was documented in a study of tumor-infiltrating lymphocytes in oesophageal squamous cell carcinoma (dated by TCRdb to between 2015 and 2016). The CDR3 numbers 17 amino acids, ends counted. For CDR1 and CDR2, the germline V gene lists SGHAT and FQNNGV. Libraries were prepared through PCR. This sample was sequenced with an Illumina HiSeq 2000. TCRdb's own reprocessing of the public reads used fastp at Q25 and MiXCR and kept productive beta chains. All rows with the same CDR3 protein become a single entry with the most common DNA and genes. The sample table contains 15,000 to 20,000 distinct CDR3 sequences; only one count was recorded for approximately 47% of them. The top ten clonotypes cover around 42% of the sample. Details on this clonotype: Its antigen is currently not known. The CDR3 does not close with the conserved phenylalanine or tryptophan, likely indicating a read error. The limits of the CDR3 on the DNA are not certain, so only TCRdb's listed CDR3 is given.

This receptor was identified in a female donor with esophageal squamous cell carcinoma. The chain employs TRBV11-2 and TRBJ1-1. Specimen: normal esophageal tissue next to the tumor. For the CDR3, the sequence is CASSSGLTIYNEQFFGP.